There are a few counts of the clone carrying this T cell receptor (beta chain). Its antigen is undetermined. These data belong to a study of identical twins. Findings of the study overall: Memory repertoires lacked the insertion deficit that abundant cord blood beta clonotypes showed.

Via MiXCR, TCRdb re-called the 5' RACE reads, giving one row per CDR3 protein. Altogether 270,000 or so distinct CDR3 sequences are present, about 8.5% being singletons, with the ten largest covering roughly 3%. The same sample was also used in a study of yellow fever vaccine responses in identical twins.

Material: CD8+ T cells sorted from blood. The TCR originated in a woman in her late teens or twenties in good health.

The CDR3 DNA sequence: TGTGCCAGCCGAAACGGGGAACTAGCCAAAAACATTCAGTACTTC. It is translated as CASRNGELAKNIQYF. The chain recombines TRBV12-3 or TRBV12-4 with TRBJ2-4; a possible D gene is TRBD2 (5 bases). V dropped 8 bases and J dropped 0 bases, with 14 bases sitting between them. This CDR3 has 15 amino acids.